The present T cell receptor beta chain was sequenced within a study of T cells in Graves' hyperthyroidism and ophthalmopathy. RNA transcripts yielded amplified TCR beta CDR3 regions. First-round RT-PCR with HTBI primers amplified the TCR CDR3 region. TCRdb reanalysed the multiplex PCR reads using MiXCR and keeps one entry per CDR3 protein. The sample includes hundreds of thousands of distinct CDR3 sequences, roughly 15% seen only once; the top ten take 3.8%. For this clonotype: What it binds is unknown.

Study observations and caveats: A model built on 13 V-J features separated ophthalmopathy from stable hyperthyroidism.

Sequencing was performed on blood. This sequence originates from a woman in her 30s with Graves' hyperthyroidism.

The CDR3 spells CATSDSSGLVPYNEQFF. The CDR3, as DNA: TGTGCCACCAGTGATTCCTCAGGACTAGTCCCCTACAATGAGCAGTTCTTC. V usage is TRBV24-1 and J usage is TRBJ2-1; 7 bases line up with TRBD2. Germline trimming cut 2 bases from V and 2 bases from J; bases unmatched to any gene: 8. The germline V gene encodes CDR1 KGHDR and CDR2 SFDVKD. There are 17 residues in the CDR3.